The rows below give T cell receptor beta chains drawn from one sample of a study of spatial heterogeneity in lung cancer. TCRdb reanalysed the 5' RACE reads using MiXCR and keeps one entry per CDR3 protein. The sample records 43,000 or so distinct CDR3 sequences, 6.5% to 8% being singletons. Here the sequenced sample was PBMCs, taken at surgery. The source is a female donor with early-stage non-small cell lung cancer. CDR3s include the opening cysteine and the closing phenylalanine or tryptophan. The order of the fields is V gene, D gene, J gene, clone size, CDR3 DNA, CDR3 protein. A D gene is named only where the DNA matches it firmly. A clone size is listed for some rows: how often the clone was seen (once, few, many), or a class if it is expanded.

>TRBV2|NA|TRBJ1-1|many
TGTGCCAGCAGCCGCGTAATGGTCGAAGCTTTCTTT
CASSRVMVEAFF
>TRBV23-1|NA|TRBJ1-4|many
TGCGCCAGCAGTCAGGCGGGGAGTGGAGAAAAACTGTTTTTT
CASSQAGSGEKLFF
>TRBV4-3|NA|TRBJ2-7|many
TGCGCCAGCAGCCAAGATCAACAGGGAGGGTTTTACTCCTACGAGCAGTACTTC
CASSQDQQGGFYSYEQYF
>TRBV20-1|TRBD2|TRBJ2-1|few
TGCAGTGCTAGAGCCGTAATTTTAGCGGGGGCCAGGAACAATGAGCAGTTCTTC
CSARAVILAGARNNEQFF
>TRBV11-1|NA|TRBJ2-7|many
TGTGCCAGCAGCAAGAGGGGCCCAAGCTCCTACGAGCAGTACTTC
CASSKRGPSSYEQYF
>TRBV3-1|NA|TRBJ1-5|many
TGTGCCAGCAGCAAGAGTGGAAGCAATCAGCCCCAGCATTTT
CASSKSGSNQPQHF
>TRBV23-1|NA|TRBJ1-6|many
TGCGCCAGCAGCAAACGGCGGGTCCCCCTCGGAGATTCACCCCTCCACTTT
CASSKRRVPLGDSPLHF
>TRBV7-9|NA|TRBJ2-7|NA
TGTGCCAGCACCCCCTTCGGGGGGCGTTACGAGCAGTACTTC
CASTPFGGRYEQYF
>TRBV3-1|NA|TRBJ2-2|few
TGTGCCAGCAGCCAAGCAGGATACGCCGGGGAGCTGTTTTTT
CASSQAGYAGELFF
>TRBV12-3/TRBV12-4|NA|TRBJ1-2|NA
TGTGCCAGCAGTCCTGGAGGGTCGCTAACTAACTATGGCTACACCTTC
CASSPGGSLTNYGYTF
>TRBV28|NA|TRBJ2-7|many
TGTGCCAGCAGTTTCAGGAGAGATTTGGAGCAGTACTTC
CASSFRRDLEQYF
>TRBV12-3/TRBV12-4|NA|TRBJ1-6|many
TGTGCCAGCAGGGGGCCTGGGGATTCACCCCTCCACTTT
CASRGPGDSPLHF
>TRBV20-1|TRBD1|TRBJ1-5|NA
TGCAGTGCTAGGGAACAGGGGGCTGTGGACAATCAGCCCCAGCATTTT
CSAREQGAVDNQPQHF
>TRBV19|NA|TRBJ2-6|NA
TGTGCCAGTACCCTGGGAGCAACTTCTGGGGCCAACGTCCTGACTTTC
CASTLGATSGANVLTF
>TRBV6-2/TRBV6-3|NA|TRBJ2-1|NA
TGTGCCAGCAGGGCGGGACATATAAATGAGCAGTTCTTC
CASRAGHINEQFF
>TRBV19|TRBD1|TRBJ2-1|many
TGTGCCAGTAGTCCCCAACGGACAGGTCGTAATGAGCAGTTCTTC
CASSPQRTGRNEQFF
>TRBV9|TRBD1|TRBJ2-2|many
TGTGCCAGCAGCGTAGGTCCCCAGAACAGGGGCAAGAGGGCCGGGGAGCTGTTTTTT
CASSVGPQNRGKRAGELFF
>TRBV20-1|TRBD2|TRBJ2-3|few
TGCAGTGCTACCCCCCAGGCGGGAGGCCCAACCGATACGCAGTATTTT
CSATPQAGGPTDTQYF
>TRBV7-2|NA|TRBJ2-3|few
TGTGCCAGCCGCCATAAAGGGGTCCACACAGATACGCAGTATTTT
CASRHKGVHTDTQYF
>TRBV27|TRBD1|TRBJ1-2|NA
TGTGCCAGCAGTACCCGCCGGGACAGGGGAGCTTATGGCTACACCTTC
CASSTRRDRGAYGYTF
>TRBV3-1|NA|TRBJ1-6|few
TGTGCCAGCAGCCAAGGAAGCACCGTGAATTCACCCCTCCACTTT
CASSQGSTVNSPLHF
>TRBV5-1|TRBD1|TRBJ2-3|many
TGCGCCAGCACCCTCAAACCCGGGACAGATATTTCCACAGATACGCAGTATTTT
CASTLKPGTDISTDTQYF
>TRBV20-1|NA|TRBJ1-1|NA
TGCAGTGCTAGAGATCCCTCCAGGGGAGCGGACACTGAAGCTTTCTTT
CSARDPSRGADTEAFF
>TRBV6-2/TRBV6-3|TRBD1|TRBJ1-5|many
TGTGCCAGCAGTCAGCGACAGGGGCCAATTAGTCAGCCCCAGCATTTT
CASSQRQGPISQPQHF
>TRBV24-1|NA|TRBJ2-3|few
TGTGCCACCAGTGATTCCCTTCCCCGGGCAGGGCGCACAGATACGCAGTATTTT
CATSDSLPRAGRTDTQYF
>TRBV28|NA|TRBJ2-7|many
TGTGCCAGCAGTCGACCTGCACCCGGCGAGCAGTACTTC
CASSRPAPGEQYF
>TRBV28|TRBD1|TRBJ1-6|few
TGTGCCAGCAGCCTCGTAGGACAGGGAAATTCACCCCTCCACTTT
CASSLVGQGNSPLHF
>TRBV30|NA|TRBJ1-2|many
TGTGCCTGGGCCCTGGGTGACGGGAACTATGGCTACACCTTC
CAWALGDGNYGYTF
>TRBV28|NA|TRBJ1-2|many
TGTGCCAGCAGTAGAAGGGGAGGGGGCTACACCTTC
CASSRRGGGYTF
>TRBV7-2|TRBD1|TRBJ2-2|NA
TGTGCCAGCAGCCCCCGGACAGGGGTGCGTCGCCGGGAGCTGTTTTTT
CASSPRTGVRRRELFF
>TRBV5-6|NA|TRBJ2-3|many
TGTGCCAGCAGCTTCTATACAGGCACAGATACGCAGTATTTT
CASSFYTGTDTQYF
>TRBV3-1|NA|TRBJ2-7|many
TGTGCCAGCAGCCAAGATTTGGGGGGAATGGAGCAGTACTTC
CASSQDLGGMEQYF
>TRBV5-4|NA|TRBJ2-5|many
TGTGCCAGCAGCCCCGGGGGGCAGACCCAAGAGACCCAGTACTTC
CASSPGGQTQETQYF
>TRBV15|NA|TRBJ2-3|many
TGTGCCACCGGCAGGGTAGACACAGATACGCAGTATTTT
CATGRVDTDTQYF
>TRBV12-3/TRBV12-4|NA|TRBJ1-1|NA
TGTGCCAGCAGCTCCCGGCGGGAGGGTGAAGCTTTCTTT
CASSSRREGEAFF
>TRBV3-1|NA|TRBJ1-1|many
TGTGCCAGCAGCCACCCAGGTACCGTGAACACTGAAGCTTTCTTT
CASSHPGTVNTEAFF
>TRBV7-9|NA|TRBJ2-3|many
TGTGCCAGCAGCCTAGCCCAGGGCGGACCCACGGATACGCAGTATTTT
CASSLAQGGPTDTQYF
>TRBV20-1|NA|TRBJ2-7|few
TGCAGTGCCATGGAAACCGGGGAGGGGGTCGGGTACGAGCAGTACTTC
CSAMETGEGVGYEQYF
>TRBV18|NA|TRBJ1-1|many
TGTGCCAGCTCCCACGGACACAACACTGAAGCTTTCTTT
CASSHGHNTEAFF
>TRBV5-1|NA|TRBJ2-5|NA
TGCGCCAGCAGCTTAGGGGCGGGAAAAGAGACCCAGTACTTC
CASSLGAGKETQYF
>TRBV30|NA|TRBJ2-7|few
TGTGCCTGGAGTCGACTTAGAAACAACGAGCAGTACTTC
CAWSRLRNNEQYF